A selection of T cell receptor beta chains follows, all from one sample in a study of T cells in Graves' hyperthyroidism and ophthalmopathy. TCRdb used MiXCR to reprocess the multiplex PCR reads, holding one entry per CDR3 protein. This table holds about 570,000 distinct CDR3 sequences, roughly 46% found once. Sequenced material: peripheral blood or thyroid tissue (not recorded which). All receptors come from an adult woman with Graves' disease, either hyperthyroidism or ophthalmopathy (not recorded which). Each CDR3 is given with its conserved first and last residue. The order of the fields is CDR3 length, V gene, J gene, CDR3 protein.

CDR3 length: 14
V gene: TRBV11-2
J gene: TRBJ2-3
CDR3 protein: CASSPNTRGDTQYF

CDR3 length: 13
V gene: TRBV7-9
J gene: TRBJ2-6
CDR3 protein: CASSSDRADLLTF

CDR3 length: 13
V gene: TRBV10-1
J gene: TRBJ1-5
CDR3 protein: CASSEVGDHPQHF

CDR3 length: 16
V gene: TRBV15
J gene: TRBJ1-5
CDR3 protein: CATSRGAGGVNQPQHF

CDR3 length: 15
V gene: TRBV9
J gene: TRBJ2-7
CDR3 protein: CASSGGQVGIYEQYF

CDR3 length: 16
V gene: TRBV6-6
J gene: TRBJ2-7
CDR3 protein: CASSYLIQVLSGEQYF

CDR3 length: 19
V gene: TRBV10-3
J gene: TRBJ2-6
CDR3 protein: CAISLSRRNGSSGANVLTF

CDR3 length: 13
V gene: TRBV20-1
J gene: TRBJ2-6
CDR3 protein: CSASAGGANVLTF

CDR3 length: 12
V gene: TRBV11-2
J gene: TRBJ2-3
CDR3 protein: CASSPTPDTHYF

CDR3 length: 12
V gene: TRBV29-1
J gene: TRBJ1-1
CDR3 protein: CSVGQKNTEAFF

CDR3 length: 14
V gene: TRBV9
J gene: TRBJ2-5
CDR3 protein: CASSVDGSSETQYF